A single sample gave rise to the 28 T cell receptor beta chains below, sequenced in a study of blood T cell repertoires in COVID-19. Only in-frame clones appear in the TCRdb table, and some are missing; sequencing was by immunoSEQ multiplex PCR. The sample has 100,000 to 120,000 clones; 80% to 90% are singletons. Material: peripheral blood. The receptors here all came from a woman aged 70-85 years with acute or convalescent COVID-19.

V is TRBV6-6 and J is TRBJ1-3, with 8 bases matching TRBD1. Germline trimming cut 5 bases from V and 3 bases from J; bases unmatched to any gene: 15. The CDR3 length is 18 residues. Germline V gene sequence: CDR1 MNHNY, CDR2 SVGAGI (reference sequence). CDR3 sequence (DNA): TGTGCCAGCAGTCGGGGGACAGGCGAACAAGGGATTGGAAACACCATATATTTT. Translated, it gives CASSRGTGEQGIGNTIYF.

The rearrangement joins TRBV7-9 to TRBJ1-1; D is possibly TRBD1 (5 bases). CDR3 length: 16 amino acids. Germline V CDR1 and CDR2: SEHNR, FQNEAQ (reference sequence). Trimming shortened V by 5 bases and J by 6 bases, and 22 bases separated the two germline ends. The chain's CDR3 is CASSSTEDGGWAEAFF. The CDR3 DNA reads as TGTGCCAGCAGCAGCACCGAGGACGGGGGATGGGCTGAAGCTTTCTTT.

The chain combines TRBV27 with TRBJ2-6; TRBD1 might be the D (6 bases). Trimming stripped 2 bases from V and 2 bases from J, with 10 bases between. CDR3 length: 16 amino acids. The V gene's germline CDR1 is MNHEY and CDR2 SMNVEV (reference sequence). As DNA, the CDR3 is TGTGCCAGCAGTTTAGGGGGCCTAGCTGGGGCCAACGTCCTGACTTTC. Its protein product is CASSLGGLAGANVLTF.

The chain has TRBV5-6 and TRBJ2-7; TRBD2 agrees at 7 bases. The CDR3 extends over 14 amino acids. The ends lost 6 bases at V and 0 bases at J; junction bases unmatched: 6. The germline CDR1 and CDR2 sequences are SGHDT and YYEEEE. The DNA for the CDR3 is TGTGCCAGCACGCGGGGCGGGGGCTCCTACGAGCAGTACTTC. Protein: CASTRGGGSYEQYF.

The chain joins TRBV7-2 to TRBJ2-3, with D possibly being TRBD2 (6 bases). Trimming shortened V by 5 bases and J by 3 bases, and 12 bases separated the two germline ends. The germline gives CDR1 SGHTA, CDR2 FQGNSA. The CDR3 is 14 residues long. CDR3 sequence: CASSPGGETDTQYF. The DNA for the CDR3 is TGTGCCAGCAGCCCGGGCGGGGAGACAGATACGCAGTATTTT.

This clone was counted between two and nine times. The chain combines TRBV6-1 with TRBJ2-5; maybe TRBD2 (7 bases). The CDR3 is 16 residues long. Trimming shortened V by 4 bases and J by 4 bases, and 19 bases separated the two germline ends. The germline V gene encodes CDR1 MNHNS and CDR2 SASEGT. The CDR3 bases are TGTGCCAGCAGTGCCCTTCAGTTTGGGGGGGCAGAGACCCAGTACTTC. Protein: CASSALQFGGAETQYF.

The J gene is TRBJ1-5, the V gene TRBV3-1 (or the pseudogene TRBV3-2), with 9 bases matching TRBD1. The germline CDR1 and CDR2 sequences are LGHDT and YNNKEL (reference sequence). The CDR3 consists of 14 residues. The junction had 5 bases not matched to a gene; V was cut back by 6 bases and J by 5 bases. CDR3: CASSPGTGYQPQHF. The DNA of the CDR3 is TGTGCCAGCAGTCCCGGGACAGGGTATCAGCCCCAGCATTTT.

This chain links TRBV19 with TRBJ2-1, with a possible D match to TRBD1 (5 bases). The V end lost 6 bases, the J end lost 6 bases, and 9 bases lay between the germline ends. CDR3 size: 12 residues. Germline V gives CDR1 LNHDA, CDR2 SQIVND (reference sequence). CDR3 nucleotide sequence: TGTGCCAGTAGCACAACAGGCAATGAGCAGTTCTTC. Translated, it gives CASSTTGNEQFF. Looking up the rest from reference TRBV19 and TRBJ2-1 gives the full variable domain: DGGITQSPKYLFRKEGQNVTLSCEQNLNHDAMYWYRQDPGQGLRLIYYSQIVNDFQKGDIAEGYSVSREKKESFPLTVTSAQKNPTAFYLCASSTTGNEQFFGPGTRLTVL.

The rearrangement links TRBV5-4 to TRBJ1-2; D is unclear. Germline V lookup: CDR1 SGHNT, CDR2 YYREEE (reference sequence). V was trimmed by 2 bases and J by 4 bases, leaving 12 bases between them. The CDR3 spans 14 residues. CDR3 sequence reads: CASSFGGQLYGYTF. The CDR3 DNA reads TGTGCCAGCAGCTTCGGCGGGCAGCTCTATGGCTACACCTTC.

In this sample, this clone turned up a few times. The chain combines TRBV28 with TRBJ1-2; a possible D gene is TRBD1 (6 bases). V was clipped by 7 bases and J by 4 bases, with 22 bases between them. Germline V gives CDR1 MDHEN, CDR2 SYDVKM. The CDR3 is made up of 16 amino acids. The CDR3 region has the DNA TGTGCCAGCACTACTCAATGGGGGGGGCGAGGCTATGGCTACACCTTC. Its protein product is CASTTQWGGRGYGYTF.

The V call is TRBV6-4, the J call TRBJ1-4; D is unclear. Looked up from germline, CDR1 is MRHNA and CDR2 is SNTAGT. The CDR3 is made up of 12 amino acids. The germline V and J ends were trimmed by 2 bases and 10 bases, with 8 bases remaining between them. DNA for the CDR3: TGTGCCAGCAGTGACATCTTGCGAAAACTGTTTTTT. Translation: CASSDILRKLFF.

The chain combines TRBV5-4 with TRBJ1-6, with 10 bases identical to TRBD1. Trimming cost V 4 bases and J 7 bases; bases outside gene matches: 5. Germline CDR1 and CDR2: SGHNT and YYREEE (reference sequence). There are 15 residues in the CDR3. The CDR3 nucleotides read TGTGCCAGCAGCCCGCGGACAGGGGGAAATTCACCCCTCCACTTT. Translating it yields CASSPRTGGNSPLHF.

A few counts support this clone. The chain is built from TRBV4-1 and TRBJ1-1, with D possibly being TRBD1 (6 bases). Trimming cost V 3 bases and J 0 bases, with 20 bases left between them. Germline CDR1 MGHRA, CDR2 YSYEKL. This CDR3 spans 18 amino acids. The CDR3 region has the DNA TGCGCCAGCAGCCAGCCCAGGGGCTACGACCTATTGAACACTGAAGCTTTCTTT. As protein: CASSQPRGYDLLNTEAFF.

This clone has only a few counts. The V gene is TRBV5-6, the J gene TRBJ2-7, with 7 bases matching TRBD2. Trimming at V came to 0 bases and at J to 0 bases, leaving 6 bases not matched to a gene. Per germline, CDR1 SGHDT and CDR2 YYEEEE. This CDR3 is built from 16 residues. The chain's CDR3 is CASSLEGAGFSYEQYF. CDR3 in DNA: TGTGCCAGCAGCTTGGAGGGAGCGGGGTTCTCCTACGAGCAGTACTTC.

There are a few counts of this clone. Within the sample, other DNA sequences also encode this same CDR3. The CDR3 spells CASSLGGGSPLHF. CDR3 sequence (DNA): TGTGCCAGCAGTTTGGGTGGGGGGTCACCCCTCCACTTT. This rearrangement joins TRBV12-3 or TRBV12-4 to TRBJ1-6; possibly TRBD1 for D (5 bases). The CDR3 spans 13 residues. V lost 3 bases and J 10 bases, leaving 10 bases between the germline ends.

This clone was recorded only once. The rearrangement uses TRBV14 and TRBJ1-1; no firm D call. V lost 1 base and J 3 bases, leaving 6 bases between the germline ends. This CDR3 spans 13 amino acids. The V gene's germline CDR1 is SGHDN and CDR2 FVKESK. The CDR3 DNA sequence: TGTGCCAGCAGCCAAGGTCAGTACACTGAAGCTTTCTTT. It encodes CASSQGQYTEAFF. Complete variable domain (other parts from reference TRBV14 and TRBJ1-1): EAGVTQFPSHSVIEKGQTVTLRCDPISGHDNLYWYRRVMGKEIKFLLHFVKESKQDESGMPNNRFLAERTGGTYSTLKVQPAELEDSGVYFCASSQGQYTEAFFGQGTRLTVV.

V usage is TRBV5-4 and J usage is TRBJ2-5, with 10 nucleotides matching TRBD2. This CDR3 has 17 amino acids. Per the germline V gene, CDR1 is SGHNT and CDR2 is YYREEE (reference sequence). V was clipped by 1 base and J by 5 bases; unmatched bases: 11. Here the CDR3 reads CASSLQRGLAGAETQYF. CDR3 DNA: TGTGCCAGCAGCTTGCAACGGGGGCTAGCGGGAGCTGAGACCCAGTACTTC.

The chain couples TRBV6-5 to TRBJ1-2, with no clear D. The CDR3 has 13 amino acids. V lost 6 bases and J lost 2, with 10 bases in between. The germline gives CDR1 MNHEY, CDR2 SVGAGI. This CDR3 is CASSLRRNYGYTF. The CDR3 DNA reads TGTGCCAGCAGCCTAAGGCGGAACTATGGCTACACCTTC.

This chain uses TRBV30 with TRBJ2-2; D ambiguous. V dropped 0 bases and J dropped 4 bases, with 6 bases sitting between them. The CDR3 totals 13 residues. Germline loops: CDR1 GTSNPN, CDR2 SVGIG (reference sequence). For the CDR3, the DNA is TGTGCCTGGAGTGTCGTGGCCACCGGGGAGCTGTTTTTT. As protein: CAWSVVATGELFF.

The chain uses TRBV5-4 and TRBJ2-3; 9 bases map to TRBD2. Germline values: CDR1 SGHNT, CDR2 YYREEE (reference sequence). The J segment lost 1 base and the V segment lost 4 bases, leaving 4 bases of the junction unmatched. The CDR3 consists of 15 residues. The DNA for the CDR3 is TGTGCCAGCAGCCACCCTAGCGGGGGCACAGATACGCAGTATTTT. Its protein product is CASSHPSGGTDTQYF.

The rearrangement uses TRBV7-2 and TRBJ1-2; TRBD1 aligns across 9 bases. CDR1 is SGHTA and CDR2 is FQGNSA in the germline V gene. There are 14 residues in the CDR3. V was clipped by 6 bases and J by 7 bases; unmatched bases: 9. The CDR3, as DNA: TGTGCCAGCAGTCTCCCGGACAGGGGAATTGGCTACACCTTC. Translation gives CASSLPDRGIGYTF.

The V and J genes are TRBV6-2 or TRBV6-3 and TRBJ2-7; TRBD2 might be the D (7 bases). CDR3 length: 16 residues. Germline CDR1 and CDR2: MNHEY and SVGEGT. Trimming took 1 base from V and 3 from J, leaving 16 bases between them. CDR3: CASSYLGGARSYEQYF. DNA for the CDR3: TGTGCCAGCAGTTACTTAGGGGGGGCGAGAAGCTACGAGCAGTACTTC.

The J gene is TRBJ1-3, the V gene TRBV11-2; D is uncertain. Per the germline V gene, CDR1 is SGHAT and CDR2 is FQNNGV. The CDR3 runs to 14 residues. Trimming took 2 bases from V and 2 from J, leaving 7 bases between them. In nucleotides, the CDR3 is TGTGCCAGCAGCTTACCAGGAACTGGAAACACCATATATTTT. The encoded protein is CASSLPGTGNTIYF.

The chain employs TRBV3-1 (or the pseudogene TRBV3-2) and TRBJ2-3, with 9 bases matching TRBD2. CDR3 length: 15 residues. Germline trimming cut 0 bases from V and 10 bases from J; bases unmatched to any gene: 8. CDR1 is LGHDT and CDR2 is YNNKEL in the germline V gene (reference sequence). This CDR3 is CASSQEVSTSGAQYF. The CDR3 DNA reads TGTGCCAGCAGCCAAGAAGTATCGACTAGCGGTGCGCAGTATTTT.

The chain is built from TRBV3-1 (or the pseudogene TRBV3-2) and TRBJ2-3, with TRBD2 identical over 8 bases. CDR1 is LGHDT and CDR2 is YNNKEL in the germline V gene (reference sequence). Losses at the gene ends were 5 bases for V and 1 base for J; bases not matched to a gene: 17. The CDR3 is made up of 19 amino acids. The CDR3 region is CASSKISGRGRGGTDTQYF. The CDR3 bases are TGTGCCAGCAGCAAAATCAGCGGGAGAGGTCGGGGGGGCACAGATACGCAGTATTTT.

The chain combines TRBV12-3 or TRBV12-4 with TRBJ2-1; D remains ambiguous. Trimming left V 3 bases short and J 8 bases short, with 8 bases between. The CDR3 has 12 residues. CDR3 sequence: CASSLYRDEQFF. CDR3 nucleotides: TGTGCCAGCAGTTTGTACCGCGATGAGCAGTTCTTC.

J is TRBJ2-7 and V is TRBV29-1; tentative D call: TRBD1 (6 bases). This CDR3 has 13 residues. Germline-derived CDR1 and CDR2 are SQVTM and ANQGSEA. Trimming stripped 1 base from V and 3 bases from J, with 10 bases between. Here the CDR3 reads CSVEGADSYEQYF. CDR3 DNA: TGCAGCGTTGAAGGGGCGGACAGCTACGAGCAGTACTTC.

This chain uses TRBV27 with TRBJ1-1, with 9 nucleotides matching TRBD1. The CDR3 has 16 residues. The junction had 8 bases not matched to a gene; V was cut back by 5 bases and J by 1 base. Per germline, CDR1 MNHEY and CDR2 SMNVEV (reference sequence). This CDR3 reads CASSPRTGAGNTEAFF. DNA of the CDR3: TGTGCCAGCAGTCCCCGGACAGGGGCTGGGAACACTGAAGCTTTCTTT.